These T cell receptor beta chains were read from a single sample in a study of CD8 T cells in Susac syndrome. TCRdb re-called the immunoSEQ multiplex PCR reads with MiXCR, one entry per CDR3 protein. The sample holds about 210,000 distinct CDR3 sequences, about 95% seen once. Sequenced: CD4+ T cells from PBMCs. These receptors originate from a human donor with Susac syndrome. CDR3s include the opening cysteine and the closing phenylalanine or tryptophan. The D gene is left open where the match is weak.

j_call v_call d_call cdr3_aa cdr3_nt
TRBJ2-1 TRBV4-3 - CASSQDLTGWRGEQFF TGCGCCAGCAGCCAAGATCTTACAGGGTGGAGGGGGGAGCAGTTCTTC
TRBJ1-5 TRBV7-9 - CASSRGQGSRPQHF TGTGCCAGCAGCCGGGGGCAGGGCTCGCGGCCCCAGCATTTT
TRBJ1-4 TRBV20-1 - CSARDRRRAGEKLFF TGCAGTGCTAGAGATCGGAGGAGGGCCGGCGAAAAACTGTTTTTT
TRBJ2-1 TRBV27 TRBD2 CASSRDYRNEQFF TGTGCCAGCAGTAGGGACTATCGGAATGAGCAGTTCTTC
TRBJ2-7 TRBV7-9 - CASSLPPGGYEQYF TGTGCCAGCAGCCTCCCCCCGGGCGGCTACGAGCAGTACTTC
TRBJ1-6 TRBV9 TRBD1 CASSGGTGANSPLHF TGTGCCAGCAGCGGCGGGACAGGGGCTAATTCACCCCTCCACTTT
TRBJ1-3 TRBV5-4 - CASSPGMISGNTIYF TGTGCCAGCAGTCCGGGAATGATCTCTGGAAACACCATATATTTT
TRBJ2-3 TRBV4-3 - CASSPTRGGRTDTQYF TGCGCCAGCAGCCCCACGAGGGGGGGCCGCACAGATACGCAGTATTTT
TRBJ2-3 TRBV20-1 - CSAEGAQSTDTQYF TGCAGTGCGGAGGGGGCCCAAAGCACAGATACGCAGTATTTT
TRBJ2-7 TRBV30 TRBD2 CAWKYGGAYEQYF TGTGCCTGGAAATACGGGGGGGCCTACGAGCAGTACTTC